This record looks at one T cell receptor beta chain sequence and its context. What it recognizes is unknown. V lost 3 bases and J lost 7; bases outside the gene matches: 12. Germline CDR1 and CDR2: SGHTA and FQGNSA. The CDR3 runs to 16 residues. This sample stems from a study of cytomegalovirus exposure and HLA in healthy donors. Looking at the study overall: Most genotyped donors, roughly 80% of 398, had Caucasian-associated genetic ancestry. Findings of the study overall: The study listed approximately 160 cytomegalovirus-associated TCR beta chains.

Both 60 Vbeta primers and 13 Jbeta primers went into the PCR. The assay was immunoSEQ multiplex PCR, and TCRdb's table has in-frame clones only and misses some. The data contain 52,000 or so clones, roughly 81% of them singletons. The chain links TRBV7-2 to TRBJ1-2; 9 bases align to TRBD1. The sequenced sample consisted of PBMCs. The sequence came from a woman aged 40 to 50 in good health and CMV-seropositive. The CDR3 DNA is TGTGCCAGCAGCTTGGGTTGGGGGGGACAGGGAACTGGCTACACCTTC. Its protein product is CASSLGWGGQGTGYTF.